This is a list of T cell receptor beta chains from one sample in a study of blood T cell repertoires in COVID-19. Generated by immunoSEQ multiplex PCR, the TCRdb table keeps only in-frame clones and is missing some. There are 150,000 to 200,000 clones in the sample; nearly 90% occur only once, and about 0.66% lies in the top ten. Sequenced: peripheral blood. These receptors came from a man aged 50 to 60 with acute or convalescent COVID-19. Both conserved end residues are part of each CDR3. Each record gives: clone size, V gene, J gene, D gene, CDR3 protein, CDR3 DNA. The D gene is left open where the match is weak. The size of a clone is reported for some rows only, either as once, few or many, or as a class for expanded clones.

-,TRBV7-2,TRBJ2-7,-,CASSLALDSHEQYF,TGTGCCAGCAGCTTAGCACTAGACTCCCACGAGCAGTACTTC
once,TRBV7-8,TRBJ2-5,TRBD1,CASSKGQGQETQYF,TGTGCCAGCAGCAAGGGACAGGGACAAGAGACCCAGTACTTC
-,TRBV9,TRBJ1-4,-,CASSVGEGSSGTRREKLFF,TGTGCCAGCAGCGTAGGGGAGGGATCTTCCGGGACACGGAGGGAAAAACTGTTTTTT
-,TRBV14,TRBJ2-3,-,CASSPSPRGTQYF,TGTGCCAGCAGTCCAAGCCCTCGTGGTACGCAGTATTTT
-,TRBV2,TRBJ2-5,-,CASSDGQGGLKETQYF,TGTGCCAGCAGTGATGGTCAGGGTGGGTTAAAAGAGACCCAGTACTTC
-,TRBV7-9,TRBJ2-7,TRBD1,CASSVTGTGDLYEQYF,TGTGCCAGCAGCGTAACCGGGACAGGGGACCTCTACGAGCAGTACTTC
once,TRBV6-5,TRBJ2-5,TRBD1,CASSWTGGQETQYF,TGTGCCAGCAGCTGGACAGGGGGCCAAGAGACCCAGTACTTC
-,TRBV3-1/TRBV3-2,TRBJ2-4,-,CASSLEQINIQYF,TGTGCCAGCAGCCTCGAACAGATAAACATTCAGTACTTC
-,TRBV18,TRBJ2-2,TRBD1,CASSPGQGLTGELFF,TGTGCCAGCTCACCGGGACAGGGTCTAACCGGGGAGCTGTTTTTT
-,TRBV28,TRBJ2-7,-,CASSLPSRVYEQYF,TGTGCCAGCAGTTTACCGTCGAGGGTCTACGAGCAGTACTTC
-,TRBV19,TRBJ2-1,-,CASSGSTRNEQFF,TGTGCCAGTAGCGGGAGTACTAGAAATGAGCAGTTCTTC
few,TRBV7-9,TRBJ2-3,TRBD1,CASSPDRGTDTQYF,TGTGCCAGCAGCCCTGACAGGGGCACAGATACGCAGTATTTT
-,TRBV24-1,TRBJ1-5,TRBD1,CATSDGTGGHQPQHF,TGTGCCACCAGTGATGGGACAGGGGGCCATCAGCCCCAGCATTTT
-,TRBV30,TRBJ2-1,TRBD2,CAWSVRLAGSYNEQFF,TGTGCCTGGAGTGTAAGGCTAGCGGGATCCTACAATGAGCAGTTCTTC
-,TRBV2,TRBJ2-2,TRBD1,CAGQTGVRTGELFF,TGTGCCGGCCAGACAGGGGTACGGACCGGGGAGCTGTTTTTT
once,TRBV6-5,TRBJ2-5,TRBD2,CASSLGTSGSETQYF,TGTGCCAGCAGTCTCGGGACTAGCGGGAGCGAGACCCAGTACTTC
-,TRBV11-2,TRBJ1-6,-,CASSLGTGSNSPLHF,TGTGCCAGCAGCTTAGGTACAGGGTCTAATTCACCCCTCCACTTT
-,TRBV10-3,TRBJ1-2,TRBD1,CAMLGQDYGYTF,TGTGCCATGCTGGGACAGGACTATGGCTACACCTTC
-,TRBV5-1,TRBJ2-7,TRBD2,CASRRAGDSYEQYF,TGCGCCAGCCGCAGAGCGGGAGACTCCTACGAGCAGTACTTC